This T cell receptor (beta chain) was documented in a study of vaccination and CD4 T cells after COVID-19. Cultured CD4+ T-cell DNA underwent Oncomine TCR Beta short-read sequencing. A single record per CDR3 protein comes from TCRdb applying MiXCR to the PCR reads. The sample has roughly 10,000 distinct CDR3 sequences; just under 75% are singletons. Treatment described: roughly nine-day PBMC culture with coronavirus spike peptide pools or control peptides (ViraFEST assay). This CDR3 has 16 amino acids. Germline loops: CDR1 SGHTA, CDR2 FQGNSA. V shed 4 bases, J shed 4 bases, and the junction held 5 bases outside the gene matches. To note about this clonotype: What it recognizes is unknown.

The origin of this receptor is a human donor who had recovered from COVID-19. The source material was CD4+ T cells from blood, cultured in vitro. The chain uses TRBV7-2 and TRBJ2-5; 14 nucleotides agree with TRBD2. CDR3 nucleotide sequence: TGTGCCAGCAGCTCAGGACTAGCGGGAGGAAGAGAGACCCAGTACTTC. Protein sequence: CASSSGLAGGRETQYF.